The sequence of this T cell receptor beta chain was determined in a study of shared clonotypes between healthy human individuals (TCRdb year 2020). Describing the broader study: A few men and two women, aged 18 to 49 years, made up the cohort. For each donor, CD4 naive and CD4 memory were each given three plates, CD8 naive was given two plates, and CD8 memory was given one plate. To estimate repertoire size and how much clonotype sharing occurs between individuals, the study deeply sequenced the blood TCR repertoires of roughly 5 healthy adults. Libraries were prepared and TCR repertoires were sequenced by different laboratories using diverse techniques, in order to increase sequencing depth and limit assay-specific biases. Each donor's leukapheresis produced roughly between roughly 0.85 and 10 billion PBMCs.

Donors were healthy HIV-negative adults with no recently reported acute infections or vaccinations. Only Caucasian adults living in Nashville, Tennessee, USA were represented among the donors. CD4+ T cells were enriched by magnetic negative selection; naive cells were then positively selected on CD45RA, and the negative fraction formed the memory subset. Blood was collected by leukapheresis, and PBMCs were isolated by Ficoll-Histopaque density gradient centrifugation and then cryopreserved in liquid nitrogen vapor phase. Analytical flow cytometry was used to check the purity and quantity of each magnetically sorted T cell population. Genomic DNA was isolated from each sorted fraction and quantified by UV absorbance on a Nanodrop 2000c. Comments on this clone: The antigen this receptor binds is unknown. Within one base of it there is no much larger clone, and no base qualities were kept.

TCR CDR3 regions were amplified from genomic DNA by multiplex PCR using the deep immunoSEQ assay. For each cell subset, the extracted genomic DNA was distributed evenly across all wells of several immunoSEQ 96-well plates, and each plate served as one replicate. For sorted subsets, roughly 200 ng of genomic DNA, equivalent to around 30,000 T cell genomes, went into each replicate PCR. The purified libraries were quantified using a Qubit 3.0 fluorometer, sized with a Bioanalyzer 2100, and then quantified again using the KAPA Library Quantification kit. Each immunoSEQ 96-well plate was sequenced on its own single-read 150-cycle Illumina NextSeq 550 flow cell. The study's own analysis went as follows. Because the immunoSEQ output included only junctional sequences and no quality scores, the filtering could not be the same as the filtering used for full-length reads. Sequences were annotated with PyIR, a Python wrapper for IgBLAST v1.9, and V/J genes and CDR3 were assigned using IMGT germline references. Reads with weak V/J assignments (E-value above 1e-6), missing CDR3, stop codons, out-of-frame junctions, or ambiguous translated residues were removed. V3J clonotypes were defined as sequences sharing the same inferred V gene, J gene, and CDR3 amino acid sequence. To compute the percentage overlap between repertoires, the number of shared unique clonotypes was divided by the size of the smaller repertoire. Three approaches were used to assess repertoire richness: RTK rarefaction, the Chao1 estimator, and Recon v2.1 estimates of unobserved clonotypes. Generation probabilities for all TCRbeta clonotypes obtained by the gDNA method from a few donors were computed using OLGA. Held by TCRdb, this immuneACCESS table contains in-frame sequences only and omits some clones. Under half of the omission traces to an unresolved V gene where checked; the cause of the rest is unknown. The V and J calls and clone size were taken over from that table, and D and trimming were inferred from the DNA. This sample comprises more than 1,200,000 clones, 97% to 99% of them detected only once. The ten top clones hold over 0.3% of the sample.

Points the paper makes about the study in general: Pairwise subsampling indicated that sequencing depth was expected to affect the degree of clonotype sharing among donors. Rarefaction of sorted-subset datasets indicated incomplete sequencing despite the large sequencing depth. Because the study included only a small number of donors, the genetic and exposure-history diversity represented was limited. Compared with non-shared clonotypes, clonotypes shared by all four sorted-subset donors had higher generation probabilities. Across a few donors, approximately 5% of naive CD4, approximately 3.6% of naive CD8, roughly 2.2% of memory CD4, and approximately 0.4% of memory CD8 clonotypes were shared. Naive subsets generally had larger estimated clonotype richness than memory subsets. Sampling was limited to blood, and TCR repertoires in tissue likely differ from TCR repertoires in blood.

V lost 5 bases and J lost 0 bases, and the count of bases not matched to a germline gene is 3. The germline V gene gives CDR1 as LGHNA and CDR2 as YNFKEQ. The CDR3 has 17 amino acids, counting the end cysteine and phenylalanine. Only the CDR3 DNA stays, 51 bases, in frame from base 1. This sequence originates from a man younger than 40 in good health. The sample consisted of naive CD4+ T cells sorted from blood. In light of the paper, this sample's cell subset or site label describes: CD45RA+ positively selected. The sequence links TRBV4-2 to TRBJ2-2; 13 junctional bases match TRBD2. CDR3 reads: CASSGTSGATNTGELFF. The nucleotides are TGTGCCAGCAGCGGGACTAGCGGGGCCACGAACACCGGGGAGCTGTTTTTT.